One and the same sample provided the 20 T cell receptor beta chains below, sequenced in a study of T cells in Graves' hyperthyroidism and ophthalmopathy. Amplification yielded TCR beta CDR3 regions, with RNA transcripts as the source. HTBI primers were used for first-round RT-PCR of the TCR CDR3. TCRdb fed the multiplex PCR reads into MiXCR, producing one record per CDR3 protein. The repertoire has 400,000 to 500,000 distinct CDR3 sequences, about 13% of them found once; the top ten carry about 5%. Source material: blood. The source is a woman aged 18-30 years with Graves' hyperthyroidism.

In regard to this clonotype: This sequence may be a read error, since a much larger clone differs from it by one base. The rearrangement uses TRBV15 and TRBJ2-7; no clear D. Trimming left V 0 bases short and J 3 bases short, with 12 bases between. Germline values: CDR1 LNHNV, CDR2 YYDKDF (reference sequence). The CDR3 covers 15 residues. CDR3 DNA: TGTGCCACCAGCAGAGACAAGGAGAATGACTACGAGCAGTACTTC. It yields the protein CATSRDKENDYEQYF. Together with reference TRBV15 and TRBJ2-7, the CDR3 gives the full variable domain: DAMVIQNPRYQVTQFGKPVTLSCSQTLNHNVMYWYQQKSSQAPKLLFHYYDKDFNNEADTPDNFQSRRPNTSFCFLDIRSPGLGDTAMYLCATSRDKENDYEQYFGPGTRLTVT.

This clonotype was counted only a few times. DNA for the CDR3: TGTGCCAGCAGCAGACCGGGACTAGTTTTTGTCAATGAGCAGTTCTTC. Translated: CASSRPGLVFVNEQFF. J is TRBJ2-1 and V is TRBV14, with TRBD2 identical over 8 bases. CDR1 is SGHDN and CDR2 is FVKESK in the germline V gene. The J segment lost 6 bases and the V segment lost 5 bases, leaving 12 bases of the junction unmatched. CDR3 length: 16 residues. Full variable domain (rest looked up from reference TRBV14 and TRBJ2-1): EAGVTQFPSHSVIEKGQTVTLRCDPISGHDNLYWYRRVMGKEIKFLLHFVKESKQDESGMPNNRFLAERTGGTYSTLKVQPAELEDSGVYFCASSRPGLVFVNEQFFGPGTRLTVL.

J is TRBJ1-1 and V is TRBV7-8; 9 positions match TRBD1. The CDR3 is made up of 16 amino acids. V lost 7 bases, J lost 5 bases, and 14 bases stayed unmatched. From germline, CDR1 is SGHVS and CDR2 FQNEAQ. The CDR3 coding sequence is TGTGCCAGCACCAATTTCGGGGGACAGGGAGGGACTGAAGCTTTCTTT. Residues: CASTNFGGQGGTEAFF. The complete variable domain, with remaining parts taken from reference TRBV7-8 and TRBJ1-1, reads GAGVSQSPRYKVAKRGQDVALRCDPISGHVSLFWYQQALGQGPEFLTYFQNEAQLDKSGLPSDRFFAERPEGSVSTLKIQRTQQEDSAVYLCASTNFGGQGGTEAFFGQGTRLTVV.

The chain links TRBV7-3 to TRBJ1-6; D remains unclear. This CDR3 contains 16 residues. Germline loops: CDR1 SGHTA, CDR2 FQGTGA. V was pared by 5 bases and J by 9 bases, with 20 bases between. CDR3 nucleotides: TGTGCCAGCAGCCCCGACAAGGCGGGTACGCGTTCACCCCTCCACTTT. It is translated as CASSPDKAGTRSPLHF.

CDR3 region: CASSQDRSTGELFF. CDR3 coding DNA: TGCGCCAGCAGCCAAGATCGCTCCACCGGGGAGCTGTTTTTT. The chain is built from TRBV4-1 and TRBJ2-2; D is undetermined. The V end lost 0 bases, the J end lost 4 bases, and 6 bases lay between the germline ends. Germline values: CDR1 MGHRA, CDR2 YSYEKL. The CDR3 runs to 14 residues.

This chain links TRBV29-1 with TRBJ1-2, with a weak D call TRBD1 (5 bases). CDR1 and CDR2 from the germline V gene are SQVTM and ANQGSEA. The CDR3 is made up of 11 amino acids. Trimming removed 4 bases from V and 5 bases from J, with 8 bases in between. The chain's CDR3 is CSVATVYGYTF. In DNA form, the CDR3 reads TGCAGCGTTGCGACAGTATATGGCTACACCTTC.

There are a few counts of this clonotype. This chain links TRBV7-9 with TRBJ1-3; D might be TRBD1 (5 bases). Germline V CDR1 and CDR2: SEHNR, FQNEAQ (reference sequence). The length of the CDR3 is 16 residues. V lost 0 bases to trimming and J lost 0 bases, with 9 bases between them. CDR3 bases: TGTGCCAGCAGCTTAGCCCAGGGAGGCTCTGGAAACACCATATATTTT. This sequence encodes CASSLAQGGSGNTIYF.

This clonotype was counted many times. The rearrangement uses TRBV28 and TRBJ1-2, with 9 bases lining up with TRBD1. Germline-derived CDR1 and CDR2 are MDHEN and SYDVKM. The CDR3 runs to 13 residues. With V trimmed by 9 bases and J by 4 bases, 6 bases remained unmatched. The chain's CDR3 is CASLQGAVYGYTF. DNA for the CDR3: TGTGCCAGTCTACAGGGGGCTGTCTATGGCTACACCTTC.

This clonotype was counted ten times or more. The V and J genes are TRBV28 and TRBJ1-2; D unresolved. With 3 bases removed from V and 0 bases from J, the gap between germline ends came to 5 bases. Germline V gives CDR1 MDHEN, CDR2 SYDVKM. The CDR3 loop spans 13 amino acids. CDR3 DNA sequence: TGTGCCAGCAGTTTCCAAGCTAACTATGGCTACACCTTC. This sequence encodes CASSFQANYGYTF.

As concerns this clonotype: Since a much larger clone is just one base distant, this may be a read error. V and J are TRBV27 and TRBJ2-1; D not certain. V was trimmed by 2 bases and J by 7 bases, leaving 9 bases between them. Germline-derived CDR1 and CDR2 are MNHEY and SMNVEV (reference sequence). This CDR3 region has 13 residues. Here the CDR3 DNA reads TGTGCCAGCAGTTTACCGTTGGAGAATGAGCAGTTCTTC. This codes for CASSLPLENEQFF.

This clonotype was recorded many times. J is TRBJ2-7 and V is TRBV2, with a tentative D call TRBD1 (6 bases). CDR3 size: 14 residues. V was trimmed by 4 bases and J by 1 base, leaving 11 bases between them. Germline CDR1 reads SNHLY; CDR2 reads FYNNEI. This chain's CDR3 is CASSVRGKSYEQYF. CDR3 in DNA: TGTGCCAGCAGTGTCAGGGGCAAATCCTACGAGCAGTACTTC.

This clonotype was detected a few times. The chain recombines TRBV15 with TRBJ1-4; D not resolved. The germline gives CDR1 LNHNV, CDR2 YYDKDF (reference sequence). V was cut by 3 bases and J by 4 bases, with 12 bases left in between. This CDR3 spans 15 amino acids. The CDR3 sequence is CATSRAGIINEKLFF. The CDR3 region has the DNA TGTGCCACCAGCAGGGCCGGGATAATTAATGAAAAACTGTTTTTT.

A word on this clonotype: This clone may be a read error of a much larger clone one base away. The chain employs TRBV6-1 and TRBJ2-7; D not resolved. The germline V and J ends were trimmed by 2 bases and 7 bases, with 21 bases remaining between them. The CDR3 runs 16 residues. Per the germline V gene, CDR1 is MNHNS and CDR2 is SASEGT. Here the CDR3 reads CASSETSRESWWEQYF. The DNA of the CDR3 is TGTGCCAGCAGTGAAACTTCCCGTGAATCGTGGTGGGAGCAGTACTTC.

This clonotype showed up just a few times. This chain uses TRBV11-2 with TRBJ2-2; 8 bases are shared with TRBD1. V lost 6 bases, J lost 6 bases, and 15 bases stayed unmatched. Germline values: CDR1 SGHAT, CDR2 FQNNGV. CDR3 length: 17 residues. The CDR3 bases are TGTGCCAGCAGAAAGCCTCGGACAGGGAATTTGGCCGGGGAGCTGTTTTTT. Amino acids: CASRKPRTGNLAGELFF.

This clonotype was picked up many times. The gene calls are TRBV20-1 and TRBJ2-1, with TRBD2 identical over 10 bases. The germline V gene has CDR1 DFQATT and CDR2 SNEGSKA (reference sequence). The CDR3 loop spans 14 amino acids. With 5 bases clipped from V and 2 bases from J, the junction kept 3 bases outside the gene matches. The CDR3 spells CSAGAGGTYNEQFF. The CDR3 DNA is TGCAGTGCTGGAGCGGGAGGGACCTACAATGAGCAGTTCTTC.

This clonotype was seen ten or more times. The V gene is TRBV11-2, the J gene TRBJ1-5; D is unclear. Per the germline V gene, CDR1 is SGHAT and CDR2 is FQNNGV. V was pared by 0 bases and J by 2 bases, with 8 bases between. The CDR3 contains 15 residues. CDR3 loop: CASSLDTSRNQPQHF. In DNA form, the CDR3 reads TGTGCCAGCAGCTTAGACACTTCGCGCAATCAGCCCCAGCATTTT. The full variable domain, its missing parts supplied by reference TRBV11-2 and TRBJ1-5, is EAGVAQSPRYKIIEKRQSVAFWCNPISGHATLYWYQQILGQGPKLLIQFQNNGVVDDSQLPKDRFSAERLKGVDSTLKIQPAKLEDSAVYLCASSLDTSRNQPQHFGDGTRLSIL.

The chain links TRBV18 to TRBJ2-7; no clear D. This CDR3 has 13 amino acids. V shed 3 bases and J shed 2 bases, with 8 bases lying between them. The germline CDR1 and CDR2 sequences are KGHSH and LQKENI. The CDR3: CASSPDGTYEQYF. The CDR3 DNA follows: TGTGCCAGCTCACCGGACGGTACCTACGAGCAGTACTTC.

In this sample, this clonotype turned up a few times. This CDR3 is CASSLGTEFEQYF. The CDR3 DNA reads as TGTGCCAGCAGTTTAGGGACTGAGTTCGAGCAGTACTTC. This chain links TRBV27 with TRBJ2-7; TRBD2 is a possible D gene (6 bases). This CDR3 contains 13 residues. CDR1 and CDR2 from the germline V gene are MNHEY and SMNVEV (reference sequence). Trimming took 2 bases from V and 6 from J, leaving 11 bases between them.

The genes are TRBV19 and TRBJ2-7; the match to TRBD1 covers 7 bases. CDR3 length equals 14 residues. Germline V lookup: CDR1 LNHDA, CDR2 SQIVND (reference sequence). Unmatched junction bases numbered 5, after V lost 3 bases and J lost 3 bases. The CDR3 spells CASSMGTANYEQYF. CDR3 DNA: TGTGCCAGTAGTATGGGGACAGCTAACTACGAGCAGTACTTC.

This clonotype was seen more than once but under ten times. Relative to the germline gene, one junction end is altered; a read error may explain this. The rearrangement uses TRBV19 and TRBJ1-1, with unresolved D. This CDR3 has 13 residues. CDR1 is LNHDA and CDR2 is SQIVND in the germline V gene (reference sequence). The CDR3 reads CASGIEMNTEAFF. The CDR3 bases are TGTGCCAGTGGTATAGAAATGAACACTGAAGCTTTCTTT.